The 3 T cell receptor beta chains below were found in one sample sequenced in a study of T cell repertoires in cytomegalovirus infection (dated 2019 in TCRdb). These receptors are not linked to any known antigen. The sample was run on an Illumina HiSeq 1500. TCRdb ran its own pipeline on the public reads, namely fastp trimming at Q25 and MiXCR clone calling, and kept in-frame beta chains. Rows with one shared CDR3 protein collapse into an entry with the most common genes and DNA. The sample table lists around 770,000 distinct CDR3 sequences, around 29% of them with a count of one. In total, the top ten clones hold around 13% of the sample. What the treatment or condition label conveys for this sample: in vitro stimulation with specific CMV peptide epitopes to enrich CMV-specific T cells. This material consisted of cultured CD8+ T cells from PBMCs, taken from culture after CMV antigen stimulation. The source is a human donor in good health (CMV status not recorded). Some clones in this sample may be carry-over from other donors' samples.

In its sample, this clonotype was seen a few times. The chain links TRBV7-9 to TRBJ2-1; 14 bases map to TRBD2. Germline V CDR1 and CDR2: SEHNR, FQNEAQ (reference sequence). V gave up 5 bases and J gave up 9 bases; unmatched junction bases: 6. The CDR3 loop spans 15 amino acids. The CDR3 bases are TGTGCCAGCAGCCCGACTAGCGGGGGGGAGGGTGAGCAGTTCTTC. Translating it yields CASSPTSGGEGEQFF. Complete variable domain (other parts from reference TRBV7-9 and TRBJ2-1): DTGVSQNPRHKITKRGQNVTFRCDPISEHNRLYWYRQTLGQGPEFLTYFQNEAQLEKSRLLSDRFSAERPKGSFSTLEIQRTEQGDSAMYLCASSPTSGGEGEQFFGPGTRLTVL.

Ten or more counts support this clonotype. The V gene is TRBV7-8, the J gene TRBJ2-7; D might be TRBD1 or TRBD2, each matching 5 bases. Germline V lookup: CDR1 SGHVS, CDR2 FQNEAQ. V was cut by 7 bases and J by 3 bases, with 16 bases left in between. This CDR3 has 14 amino acids. The CDR3 region is CASTPFEGIYEQYV. CDR3 DNA sequence: TGTGCCAGCACCCCCTTCGAGGGGATCTACGAGCAGTACGTC.

The J gene is TRBJ1-2, the V gene TRBV12-3 or TRBV12-4, with 8 bases lining up with TRBD1. The CDR3 consists of 13 residues. The trim removed 6 bases at V and 6 bases at J, leaving 6 bases unmatched. CDR3 nucleotide sequence: TGTGCCAGCAGGCAGGACAGGGTCCATGGCTACACCTTC. This translates into CASRQDRVHGYTF.